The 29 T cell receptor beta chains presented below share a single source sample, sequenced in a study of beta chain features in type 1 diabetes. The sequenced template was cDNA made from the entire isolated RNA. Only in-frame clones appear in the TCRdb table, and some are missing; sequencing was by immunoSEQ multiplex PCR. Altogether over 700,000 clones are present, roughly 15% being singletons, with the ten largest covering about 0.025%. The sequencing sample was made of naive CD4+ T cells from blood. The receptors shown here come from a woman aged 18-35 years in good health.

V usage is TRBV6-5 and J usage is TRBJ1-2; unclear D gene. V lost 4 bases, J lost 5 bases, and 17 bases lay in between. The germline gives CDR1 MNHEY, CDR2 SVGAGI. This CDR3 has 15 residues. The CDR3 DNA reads TGTGCCAGCAGTTCTTTCAAGGGAGGATTGTATGGCTACACCTTC. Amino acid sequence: CASSSFKGGLYGYTF.

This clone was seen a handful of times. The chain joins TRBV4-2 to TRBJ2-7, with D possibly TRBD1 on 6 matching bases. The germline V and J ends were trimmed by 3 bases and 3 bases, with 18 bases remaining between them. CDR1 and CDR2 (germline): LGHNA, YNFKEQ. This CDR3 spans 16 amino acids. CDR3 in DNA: TGTGCCAGCAGCCACCCCGCAGGGGCCGCTATCTACGAGCAGTACTTC. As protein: CASSHPAGAAIYEQYF.

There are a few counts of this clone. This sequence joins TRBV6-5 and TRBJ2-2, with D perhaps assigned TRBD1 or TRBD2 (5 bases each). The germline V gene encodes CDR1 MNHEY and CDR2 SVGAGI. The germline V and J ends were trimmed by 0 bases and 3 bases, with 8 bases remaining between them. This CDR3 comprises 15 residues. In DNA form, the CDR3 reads TGTGCCAGCAGTTACTCGAGAGGGGACACCGGGGAGCTGTTTTTT. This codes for CASSYSRGDTGELFF.

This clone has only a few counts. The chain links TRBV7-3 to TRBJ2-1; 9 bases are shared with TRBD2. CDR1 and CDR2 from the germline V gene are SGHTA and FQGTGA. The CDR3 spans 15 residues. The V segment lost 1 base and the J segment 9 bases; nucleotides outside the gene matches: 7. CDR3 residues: CASSLRGTSSGEQFF. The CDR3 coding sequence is TGTGCCAGCAGCTTAAGGGGGACTAGCAGCGGTGAGCAGTTCTTC.

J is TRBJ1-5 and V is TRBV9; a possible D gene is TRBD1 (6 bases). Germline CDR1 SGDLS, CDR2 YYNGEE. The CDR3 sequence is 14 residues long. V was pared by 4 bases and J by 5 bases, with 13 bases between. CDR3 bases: TGTGCCAGCAGCCTCCACAGGGAGGATCAGCCCCAGCATTTT. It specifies CASSLHREDQPQHF.

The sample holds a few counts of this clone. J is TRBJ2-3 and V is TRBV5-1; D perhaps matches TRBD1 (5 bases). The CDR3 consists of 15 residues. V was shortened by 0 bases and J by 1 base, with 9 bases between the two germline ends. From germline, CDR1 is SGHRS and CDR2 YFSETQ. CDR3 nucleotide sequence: TGCGCCAGCAGCTTGGGACAGCCCGGCACAGATACGCAGTATTTT. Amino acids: CASSLGQPGTDTQYF.

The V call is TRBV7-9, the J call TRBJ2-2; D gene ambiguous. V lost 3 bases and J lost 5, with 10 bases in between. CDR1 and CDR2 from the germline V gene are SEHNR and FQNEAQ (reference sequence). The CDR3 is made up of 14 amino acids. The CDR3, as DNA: TGTGCCAGCAGCTTCGAGGTCTTTACCGGGGAGCTGTTTTTT. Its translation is CASSFEVFTGELFF.

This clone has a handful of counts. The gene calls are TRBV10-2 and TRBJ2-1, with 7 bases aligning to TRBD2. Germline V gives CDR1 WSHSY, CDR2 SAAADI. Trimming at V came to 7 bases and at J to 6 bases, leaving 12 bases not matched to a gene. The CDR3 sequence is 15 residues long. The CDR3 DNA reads TGCGCCAGCACCAAGACTAGCATTGGAGGCAATGAGCAGTTCTTC. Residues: CASTKTSIGGNEQFF.

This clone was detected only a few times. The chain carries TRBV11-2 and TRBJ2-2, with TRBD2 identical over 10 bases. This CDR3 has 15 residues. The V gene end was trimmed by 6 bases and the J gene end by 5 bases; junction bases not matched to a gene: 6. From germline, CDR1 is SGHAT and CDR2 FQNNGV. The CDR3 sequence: CASRYSGRRTGELFF. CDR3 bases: TGTGCCAGCAGATATAGCGGGAGGAGGACCGGGGAGCTGTTTTTT.

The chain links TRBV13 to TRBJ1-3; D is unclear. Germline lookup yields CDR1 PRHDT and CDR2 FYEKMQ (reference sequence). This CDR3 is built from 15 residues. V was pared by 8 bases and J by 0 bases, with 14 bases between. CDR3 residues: CASARSGISGNTIYF. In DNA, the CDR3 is TGTGCCAGCGCCCGGTCCGGGATCTCTGGAAACACCATATATTTT.

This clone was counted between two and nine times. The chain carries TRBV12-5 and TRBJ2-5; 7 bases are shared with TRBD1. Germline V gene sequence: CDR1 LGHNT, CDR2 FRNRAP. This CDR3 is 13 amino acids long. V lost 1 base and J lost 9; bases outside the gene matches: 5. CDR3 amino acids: CASGLAAGGPQYF. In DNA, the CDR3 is TGTGCTAGTGGTTTGGCAGCAGGGGGACCCCAGTACTTC.

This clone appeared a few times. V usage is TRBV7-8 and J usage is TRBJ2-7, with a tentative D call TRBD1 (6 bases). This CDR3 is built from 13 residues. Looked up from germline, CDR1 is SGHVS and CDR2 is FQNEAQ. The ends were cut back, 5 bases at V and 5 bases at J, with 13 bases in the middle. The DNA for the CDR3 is TGTGCCAGCAGCCGTGCACAGGGAAACGAGCAGTACTTC. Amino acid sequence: CASSRAQGNEQYF.

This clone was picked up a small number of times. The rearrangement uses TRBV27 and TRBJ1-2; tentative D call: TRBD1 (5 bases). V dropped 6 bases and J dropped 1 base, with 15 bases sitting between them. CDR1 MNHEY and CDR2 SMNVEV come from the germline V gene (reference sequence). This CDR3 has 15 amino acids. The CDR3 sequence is CASREQAVGNYGYTF. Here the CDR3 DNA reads TGTGCCAGCAGGGAACAGGCCGTGGGTAACTATGGCTACACCTTC.

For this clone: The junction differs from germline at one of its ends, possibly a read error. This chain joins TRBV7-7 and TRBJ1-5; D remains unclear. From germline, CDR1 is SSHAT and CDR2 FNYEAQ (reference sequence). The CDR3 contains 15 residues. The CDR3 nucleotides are TGTGCTAGCAGCTTAGATTGTCACCTCAATCAGCCCCAGCATTTT. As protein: CASSLDCHLNQPQHF.

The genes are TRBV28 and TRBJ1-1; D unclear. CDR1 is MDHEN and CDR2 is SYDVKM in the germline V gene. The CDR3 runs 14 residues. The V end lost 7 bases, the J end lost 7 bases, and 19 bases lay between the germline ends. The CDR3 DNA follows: TGTGCCAGCACGTTGAACGGCAGAGACTTTGAAGCTTTCTTT. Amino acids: CASTLNGRDFEAFF.

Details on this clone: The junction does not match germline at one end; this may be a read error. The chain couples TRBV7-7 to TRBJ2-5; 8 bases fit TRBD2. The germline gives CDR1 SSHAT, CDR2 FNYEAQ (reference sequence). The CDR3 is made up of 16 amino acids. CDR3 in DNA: TGTGCTAGCAGCTTGGGGGTCGCGGGAGGTTTTGAGACCCAGTACTTC. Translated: CASSLGVAGGFETQYF.

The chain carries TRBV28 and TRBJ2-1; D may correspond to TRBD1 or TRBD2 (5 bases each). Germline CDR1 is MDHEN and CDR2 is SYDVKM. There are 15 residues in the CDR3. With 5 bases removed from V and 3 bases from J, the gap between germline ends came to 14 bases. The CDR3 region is CASSGSGTHYNEQFF. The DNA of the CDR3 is TGTGCCAGCAGTGGATCCGGGACGCACTACAATGAGCAGTTCTTC.

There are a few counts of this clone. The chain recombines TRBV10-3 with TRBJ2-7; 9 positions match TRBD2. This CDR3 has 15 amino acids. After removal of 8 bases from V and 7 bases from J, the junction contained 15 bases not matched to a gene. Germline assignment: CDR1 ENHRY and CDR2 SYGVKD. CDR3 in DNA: TGTGCCATCCGAGGGAATAGCGGGAGCTTATGGGAGCAGTACTTC. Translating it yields CAIRGNSGSLWEQYF.

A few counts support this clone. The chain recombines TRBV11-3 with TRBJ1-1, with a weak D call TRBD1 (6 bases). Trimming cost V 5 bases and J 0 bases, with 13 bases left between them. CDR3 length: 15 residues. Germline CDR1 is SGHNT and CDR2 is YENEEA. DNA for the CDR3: TGTGCCAGCAGCCCAGGGGTAGGAATGAACACTGAAGCTTTCTTT. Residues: CASSPGVGMNTEAFF. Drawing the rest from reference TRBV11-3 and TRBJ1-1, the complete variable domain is EAGVVQSPRYKIIEKKQPVAFWCNPISGHNTLYWYLQNLGQGPELLIRYENEEAVDDSQLPKDRFSAERLKGVDSTLKIQPAELGDSAVYLCASSPGVGMNTEAFFGQGTRLTVV.

The CDR3: CASSPWGSEETQYF. CDR3 DNA: TGTGCCAGCAGCCCATGGGGGTCCGAAGAGACCCAGTACTTC. The V and J genes are TRBV5-8 and TRBJ2-5, with D perhaps given as TRBD1 or TRBD2 (5 bases each). The CDR3 sequence is 14 residues long. V dropped 4 bases and J dropped 3 bases, with 13 bases sitting between them. CDR1 is SGHTS, CDR2 YDEGEE, per germline.

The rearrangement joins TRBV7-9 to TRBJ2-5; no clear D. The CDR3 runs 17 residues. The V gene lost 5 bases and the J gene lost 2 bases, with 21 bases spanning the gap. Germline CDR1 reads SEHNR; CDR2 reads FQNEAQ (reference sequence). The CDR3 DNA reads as TGTGCCAGCAGCCCGACGGACGGCCACCGACTGCAAGAGACCCAGTACTTC. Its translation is CASSPTDGHRLQETQYF. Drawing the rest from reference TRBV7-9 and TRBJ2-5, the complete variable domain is DTGVSQNPRHKITKRGQNVTFRCDPISEHNRLYWYRQTLGQGPEFLTYFQNEAQLEKSRLLSDRFSAERPKGSFSTLEIQRTEQGDSAMYLCASSPTDGHRLQETQYFGPGTRLLVL.

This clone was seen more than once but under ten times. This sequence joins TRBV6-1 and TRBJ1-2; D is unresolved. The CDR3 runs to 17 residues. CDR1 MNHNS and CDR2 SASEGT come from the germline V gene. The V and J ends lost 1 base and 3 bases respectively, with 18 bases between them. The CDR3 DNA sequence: TGTGCCAGCAGTGAAGGGTACACGACGGCGGGATACTATGGCTACACCTTC. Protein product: CASSEGYTTAGYYGYTF.

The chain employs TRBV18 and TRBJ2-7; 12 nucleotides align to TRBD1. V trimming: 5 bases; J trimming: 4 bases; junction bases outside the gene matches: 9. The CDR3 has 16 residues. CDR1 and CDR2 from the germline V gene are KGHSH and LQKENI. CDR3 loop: CASSGSGTGGSYEQYF. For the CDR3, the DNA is TGTGCCAGCTCAGGATCCGGGACAGGGGGCTCTTACGAGCAGTACTTC. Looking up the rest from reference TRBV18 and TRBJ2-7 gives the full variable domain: NAGVMQNPRHLVRRRGQEARLRCSPMKGHSHVYWYRQLPEEGLKFMVYLQKENIIDESGMPKERFSAEFPKEGPSILRIQQVVRGDSAAYFCASSGSGTGGSYEQYFGPGTRLTVT.

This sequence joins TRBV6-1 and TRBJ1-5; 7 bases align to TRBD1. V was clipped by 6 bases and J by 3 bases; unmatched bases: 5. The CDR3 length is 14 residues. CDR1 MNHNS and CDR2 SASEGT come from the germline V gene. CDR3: CASRPGQYNQPQHF. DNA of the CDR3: TGTGCCAGCAGACCGGGACAGTACAATCAGCCCCAGCATTTT.

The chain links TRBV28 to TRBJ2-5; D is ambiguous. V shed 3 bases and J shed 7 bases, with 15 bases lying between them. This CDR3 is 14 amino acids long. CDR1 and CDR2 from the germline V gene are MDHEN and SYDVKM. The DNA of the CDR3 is TGTGCCAGCAGTTTGTGGGCTCCGGGTACGACCCAGTACTTC. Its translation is CASSLWAPGTTQYF.

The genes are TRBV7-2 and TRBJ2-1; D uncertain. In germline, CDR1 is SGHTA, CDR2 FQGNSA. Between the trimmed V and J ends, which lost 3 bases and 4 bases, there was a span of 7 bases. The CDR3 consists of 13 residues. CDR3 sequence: CASSFNYYNEQFF. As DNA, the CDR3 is TGTGCCAGCAGCTTTAACTATTACAATGAGCAGTTCTTC.

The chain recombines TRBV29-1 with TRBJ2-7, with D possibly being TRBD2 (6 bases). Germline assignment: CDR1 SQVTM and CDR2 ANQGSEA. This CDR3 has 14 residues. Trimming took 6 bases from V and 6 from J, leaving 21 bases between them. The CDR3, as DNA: TGCAGCGTGCGGACGCCGGGACTGCCGCGCGAGCAGTACTTC. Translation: CSVRTPGLPREQYF.

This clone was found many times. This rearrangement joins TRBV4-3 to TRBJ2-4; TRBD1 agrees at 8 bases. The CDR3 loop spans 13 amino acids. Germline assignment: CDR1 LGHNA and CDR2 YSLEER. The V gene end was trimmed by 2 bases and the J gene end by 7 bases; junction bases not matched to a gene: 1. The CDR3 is CASSQRQGNIQYF. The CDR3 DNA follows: TGCGCCAGCAGCCAACGACAGGGGAACATTCAGTACTTC.

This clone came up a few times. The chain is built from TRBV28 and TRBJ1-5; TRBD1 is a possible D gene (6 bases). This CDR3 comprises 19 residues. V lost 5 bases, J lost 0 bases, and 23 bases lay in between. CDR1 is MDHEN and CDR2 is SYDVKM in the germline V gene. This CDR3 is CASSLISGTRRVSNQPQHF. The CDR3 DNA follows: TGTGCCAGCAGTCTCATCTCCGGGACACGGAGGGTTAGCAATCAGCCCCAGCATTTT. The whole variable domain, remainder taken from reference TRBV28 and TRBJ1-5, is DVKVTQSSRYLVKRTGEKVFLECVQDMDHENMFWYRQDPGLGLRLIYFSYDVKMKEKGDIPEGYSVSREKKERFSLILESASTNQTSMYLCASSLISGTRRVSNQPQHFGDGTRLSIL.